Listed here is a single T cell receptor (beta chain). Antigen unknown. V lost 3 bases and J lost 4, with 15 bases in between. The V gene's germline CDR1 is MGHDK and CDR2 SYGVNS. The CDR3 extends over 15 amino acids. This record comes from a study of identical twins. Study outcomes and limitations: Abundant cord blood beta clonotypes carried fewer insertions; memory repertoires showed none. Models predicted too little out-of-frame TCR alpha sharing in monozygotic twins.

TCRdb re-called the 5' RACE reads through MiXCR, storing one row per CDR3 protein. The sample has approximately 530,000 distinct CDR3 sequences; approximately 20% are singletons. These data were also filed under a second study, of yellow fever vaccine responses in identical twins. That paper adds: Twins' T cell vaccine responses reportedly looked partly convergent, partly personalized.

This clonotype was sampled from a woman between 18 and 29 years old in good health. The V call is TRBV25-1, the J call TRBJ2-5, with D uncertain. The source material was CD4+ T cells sorted from blood. CDR3 sequence: CASSDSMGSRETQYF. The CDR3 DNA follows: TGTGCCAGCAGTGATTCGATGGGATCTAGAGAGACCCAGTACTTC.